This T cell receptor (beta chain) was retrieved from a study of graft-versus-host responses after intestinal transplantation. Overall study context: Recipients got multivisceral, liver-intestinal, or isolated intestinal transplants. Notes on the study in general: GvH clones turned up in recipient marrow; some had shown up first in ileum or blood.

CDR1 and CDR2 (germline): SNHLY, FYNNEI. The CDR3 runs 14 residues. The V gene lost 11 bases and the J gene lost 0 bases, with 13 bases spanning the gap. In regard to this clone: Its antigen is not identified.

Sequencing was performed with immunoSEQ multiplex PCR; in TCRdb, only in-frame clones are kept and a portion is missing. The sample has more than 95,000 clones, over 85% seen once; the top ten hold more than 0.9%. The genes are TRBV2 and TRBJ1-4; possible D gene TRBD1, 5 bases. This sequence was found in a human donor who received an intestinal transplant. The sequences come from unstimulated CD8+ T cells sorted from spleen or lymph node cells, collected before intestinal transplant. CDR3 bases: TGTGCCGGGGGACGGCCGGCAACTAATGAAAAACTGTTTTTT. Translated, it gives CAGGRPATNEKLFF.